This TCR beta chain was identified in a study of neurological immune-mediated disorders. Background on the study: In a group of roughly 34 multiple sclerosis patients, roughly 31 had the relapsing-remitting type and 3 had the secondary progressive type. Regarding the study as a whole: With the multiple sclerosis repertoire cluster, neither clinical nor MRI features showed any association.

As for the cDNA, it was generated by 5'RACE with 10-nucleotide random UMIs. TCRdb re-called the 5' RACE reads through MiXCR, storing one row per CDR3 protein. This repertoire shows tens of thousands of distinct CDR3 sequences, 3.5% to 4% found once; its top ten account for roughly 1.9%. This clonotype was found many times. Antigen unknown. This CDR3 has 15 amino acids. Trimming took off 2 bases at V and 4 bases at J, with 16 bases between the two ends. The germline V gene encodes CDR1 SGHRS and CDR2 YFSETQ. The sorted libraries involved the use of approximately 930,000 CD4+ or CD8+ T cells. The chain links TRBV5-1 to TRBJ2-7, with D possibly being TRBD1 (5 bases). The specimen sequenced was CD4+ T cells from blood. The TCR sequence derives from a woman in her 40s with multiple sclerosis. CDR3 sequence reads: CASSFGTGSLYEQYF. In DNA, the CDR3 is TGCGCCAGCAGCTTCGGCACAGGATCGCTTTACGAGCAGTACTTC.